The 11 T cell receptor beta chains below were found in one sample sequenced in a study of shared clonotypes between healthy human individuals. Method: immunoSEQ multiplex PCR; TCRdb's copy keeps in-frame clones and lacks some. The sample has some 2 million clones, over 85% seen once; the top ten hold 0.85% to 1.2%. Naive CD8 cells comprised CD45RO-negative, CCR7-positively selected cells, excluding terminally differentiated effector memory CD45RA+ cells. Sequenced sample: naive CD8+ T cells sorted from blood. These receptors originate from a man between 18 and 29 years old in good health.

The chain links TRBV28 to TRBJ2-3; D is perhaps TRBD1 (5 bases). CDR3 length: 14 amino acids. Trimming shortened V by 2 bases and J by 2 bases, and 8 bases separated the two germline ends. Germline V CDR1 and CDR2: MDHEN, SYDVKM. The CDR3 region is CASSLQGPTDTQYF. The CDR3 coding sequence is TGTGCCAGCAGTTTACAGGGCCCCACAGATACGCAGTATTTT.

This chain joins TRBV6-4 and TRBJ1-2; 10 bases are a match to TRBD1. J was trimmed by 7 bases and V by 1 base; bases with no gene match: 6. The germline gives CDR1 MRHNA, CDR2 SNTAGT. This CDR3 comprises 15 residues. This CDR3 reads CASSDLDRGECGYTF. The DNA for the CDR3 is TGTGCCAGCAGTGACTTGGACAGGGGGGAGTGTGGCTACACCTTC.

The CDR3 DNA sequence: TGTGCCAGTAGTCGGACAGGGTGGGATGAGCAGTTCTTC. Protein product: CASSRTGWDEQFF. The chain couples TRBV19 to TRBJ2-1; 8 bases fit TRBD1. In germline, CDR1 is LNHDA, CDR2 SQIVND (reference sequence). The V and J ends lost 5 bases and 8 bases, in that order; junction bases with no gene match: 5. This CDR3 has 13 residues.

This chain connects TRBV29-1 to TRBJ2-7; the match to TRBD1 covers 11 bases. In germline, CDR1 is SQVTM, CDR2 ANQGSEA. Losses at the gene ends were 7 bases for V and 5 bases for J; bases not matched to a gene: 4. The CDR3 spans 12 residues. The CDR3 nucleotides read TGCAGCGGAGGGACAGGGGGAAACGAGCAGTACTTC. Its protein product is CSGGTGGNEQYF.

The genes are TRBV7-9 and TRBJ2-3, with 8 positions matching TRBD2. V trimming: 5 bases; J trimming: 2 bases; junction bases outside the gene matches: 3. The germline V gene has CDR1 SEHNR and CDR2 FQNEAQ (reference sequence). The CDR3 consists of 14 residues. CDR3 sequence (DNA): TGTGCCAGCAGCCCCGGGGGGGTCACAGATACGCAGTATTTT. Translating gives CASSPGGVTDTQYF.

The chain recombines TRBV5-1 with TRBJ2-7; D uncertain. The CDR3 has 14 amino acids. The ends were cut back, 1 base at V and 1 base at J, with 9 bases in the middle. Germline CDR1 is SGHRS and CDR2 is YFSETQ. The CDR3 region is CASSLWAGSYEQYF. CDR3 bases: TGCGCCAGCAGCTTGTGGGCAGGTTCCTACGAGCAGTACTTC. The complete variable domain, with remaining parts taken from reference TRBV5-1 and TRBJ2-7, reads KAGVTQTPRYLIKTRGQQVTLSCSPISGHRSVSWYQQTPGQGLQFLFEYFSETQRNKGNFPGRFSGRQFSNSRSEMNVSTLELGDSALYLCASSLWAGSYEQYFGPGTRLTVT.

This clone was recorded only once. This rearrangement joins TRBV2 to TRBJ1-5; D not resolved. Trimming pared 7 bases from V and 0 bases from J, leaving 16 bases between. CDR3 length equals 16 residues. Germline CDR1 SNHLY, CDR2 FYNNEI. The CDR3 region is CASTNGDIGSNQPQHF. CDR3 coding DNA: TGTGCCAGCACCAACGGAGACATCGGTAGCAATCAGCCCCAGCATTTT.

This rearrangement joins TRBV19 to TRBJ2-2; D remains ambiguous. V gave up 10 bases and J gave up 4 bases, with 7 bases separating them. The CDR3 loop spans 11 amino acids. Germline CDR1 reads LNHDA; CDR2 reads SQIVND (reference sequence). The CDR3 loop is CATGATGELFF. In DNA, the CDR3 is TGTGCCACGGGCGCCACCGGGGAGCTGTTTTTT.

The chain employs TRBV4-1 and TRBJ2-3; 8 nucleotides align to TRBD1. The V gene's germline CDR1 is MGHRA and CDR2 YSYEKL. This CDR3 spans 18 amino acids. Trimming took 1 base from V and 2 from J; bases not matched to a gene: 11. DNA of the CDR3: TGCGCCAGCAGCCAAGGCCTCCTTGACAGGGGAAACACAGATACGCAGTATTTT. It encodes CASSQGLLDRGNTDTQYF.

This sequence joins TRBV4-1 and TRBJ1-4, with a tentative D call TRBD1 (5 bases). CDR3 length: 16 residues. Trimming took off 2 bases at V and 8 bases at J, with 18 bases between the two ends. Germline values: CDR1 MGHRA, CDR2 YSYEKL. The CDR3 DNA follows: TGCGCCAGCAGCCAATCTTACTCCCACCGGGGGGAAAAACTGTTTTTT. This translates into CASSQSYSHRGEKLFF.

The CDR3 DNA reads as TGCGCCAGCAGCTTTACCCAGCGTAATTTTGGAGAGACCCAGTACTTC. This codes for CASSFTQRNFGETQYF. The V gene is TRBV5-1, the J gene TRBJ2-5; D gene uncertain. Per the germline V gene, CDR1 is SGHRS and CDR2 is YFSETQ. This CDR3 spans 16 amino acids. V was cut by 2 bases and J by 4 bases, with 18 bases left in between.